These 6 T cell receptor beta chains were all obtained from the same sample, sequenced in a study of cytomegalovirus exposure and HLA in healthy donors. The PCR employed 60 Vbeta primers together with 13 Jbeta primers. Clones were sequenced by immunoSEQ multiplex PCR, and TCRdb holds only the in-frame ones, with some missing. The sample lists roughly 100,000 clones; almost 80% were seen once. The sample taken for sequencing was PBMCs. The origin of the receptors is a man between 60 and 70 years old in good health and CMV-seropositive.

In this sample, this clone turned up a few times. The chain couples TRBV10-3 to TRBJ2-7, with 8 nucleotides matching TRBD1. The CDR3 is 11 amino acids. V gave up 9 bases and J gave up 3 bases; unmatched junction bases: 1. Germline lookup yields CDR1 ENHRY and CDR2 SYGVKD. The CDR3 loop is CAIGQGYEQYF. The CDR3 nucleotides are TGTGCCATTGGACAGGGCTACGAGCAGTACTTC.

This chain uses TRBV6-5 with TRBJ2-1; D may be TRBD1 (6 bases). Germline-derived CDR1 and CDR2 are MNHEY and SVGAGI. V dropped 1 base and J dropped 10 bases, with 17 bases sitting between them. This CDR3 spans 15 amino acids. The CDR3 DNA reads as TGTGCCAGCAGTTACTTGGGGCCCCAGGGGCCCGAGCAGTTCTTC. Protein product: CASSYLGPQGPEQFF.

On this clone itself: A junction boundary mismatches the germline segment, possibly from a read error. Other DNA sequences in this sample translate to the same CDR3. The chain links TRBV18 to TRBJ1-4; D not resolved. CDR3 length equals 15 residues. Germline values: CDR1 KGHSH, CDR2 LQKENI. CDR3 in DNA: TGCGCCAGCTCTCTACAACCTGCGGCTAATGAAAAACTGTTTTTT. Amino acids: CASSLQPAANEKLFF.

The chain recombines TRBV28 with TRBJ1-1; D uncertain. Germline CDR1 reads MDHEN; CDR2 reads SYDVKM. This CDR3 spans 11 amino acids. Trimming pared 3 bases from V and 8 bases from J, leaving 7 bases between. The CDR3 region has the DNA TGTGCCAGCAGTTTGGGAGTGGAAGCTTTCTTT. Translation gives CASSLGVEAFF.

This clone was counted a few times. V is TRBV7-2 and J is TRBJ2-2, with 8 positions matching TRBD2. CDR3 length equals 17 residues. Germline CDR1 and CDR2: SGHTA and FQGNSA. J lost 1 base, V lost 2 bases, and 6 bases had no gene match. CDR3 nucleotides: TGTGCCAGCAGCTTACTGGCTAGCGGGTTGAACACCGGGGAGCTGTTTTTT. Residues: CASSLLASGLNTGELFF. The full variable domain, completed using reference TRBV7-2 and TRBJ2-2, is GAGVSQSPSNKVTEKGKDVELRCDPISGHTALYWYRQSLGQGLEFLIYFQGNSAPDKSGLPSDRFSAERTGGSVSTLTIQRTQQEDSAVYLCASSLLASGLNTGELFFGEGSRLTVL.

This clone was detected a few times. J is TRBJ1-2 and V is TRBV19, with 8 positions matching TRBD1. CDR3 size: 14 residues. J lost 8 bases, V lost 7 bases, and 12 bases had no gene match. In germline, CDR1 is LNHDA, CDR2 SQIVND (reference sequence). Here the CDR3 DNA reads TGTGCCAGTAATCTGAGGACAGGGTTATGGGGCTACACCTTC. Translated: CASNLRTGLWGYTF.